The T cell receptor (beta chain) under discussion was sequenced for a study of patients and donors after allogeneic stem cell transplantation. TCRdb reanalysed the RT-PCR reads using MiXCR and keeps one entry per CDR3 protein. The sample consists of more than 850,000 distinct CDR3 sequences, around 17% of them appearing once. This CDR3 has 17 amino acids. The V segment lost 4 bases and the J segment 7 bases; nucleotides outside the gene matches: 11. CDR1 is LGHDT, CDR2 YNNKEL, per germline (reference sequence). The sample taken for sequencing was blood, either unsorted or a sorted T cell fraction (not recorded which). This sequence originates from a human donor who was either an allogeneic HSCT recipient or a stem cell or donor lymphocyte infusion donor (not recorded which). It is not recorded whose cells these are; they may come from a transplant donor. The chain carries TRBV3-1 and TRBJ2-1; 12 bases are shared with TRBD1. CDR3 coding DNA: TGTGCCAGCAGCCGAGTTTCCGGGACAGGGGGCCGGAATGAGCAGTTCTTC. This gives the protein CASSRVSGTGGRNEQFF.